This is a list of T cell receptor beta chains from one sample in a study of regulatory T cells in long-lasting Graves disease. TCRdb reanalysed the multiplex PCR reads using MiXCR and keeps one entry per CDR3 protein. The sample has 350,000 to 450,000 distinct CDR3 sequences, around 11% seen once. These data also formed part of another study, on T cells in Graves' hyperthyroidism and ophthalmopathy.

Sequencing was performed on peripheral blood mononuclear cells (PBMCs), taken at new diagnosis, from a patient treated with antithyroid drugs. The receptors derive from a woman under 30 with Graves disease. CDR3s include the opening cysteine and the closing phenylalanine or tryptophan. The D gene is left open where the match is weak. Some rows have no size entry. The others give once, few or many, or a class for an expanded clone.

j_call	clone_size	d_call	v_call	cdr3_aa	cdr3_nt
TRBJ1-2	many	TRBD1	TRBV20-1	CSASEGQGGYGYTF	TGCAGTGCTAGTGAGGGACAGGGCGGGTATGGCTACACCTTC
TRBJ2-1	NA	TRBD2	TRBV6-1	CASSRTSGVYNEQFF	TGTGCCAGCAGTCGGACTAGCGGGGTCTACAATGAGCAGTTCTTC
TRBJ2-3	many	TRBD2	TRBV7-6	CASSLAWAGVDTQYF	TGTGCCAGCAGCTTAGCATGGGCGGGGGTGGATACGCAGTATTTT
TRBJ2-3	many	NA	TRBV13	CASSPSSGGADTQYF	TGTGCCAGCAGCCCGTCGAGCGGAGGGGCAGATACGCAGTATTTT
TRBJ2-7	few	NA	TRBV7-9	CASSSGFMSYEQYF	TGTGCCAGCAGCTCCGGGTTCATGTCCTACGAGCAGTACTTC
TRBJ1-1	many	NA	TRBV6-5	CASSYRRQNTEAFF	TGTGCCAGCAGTTATCGGAGACAGAACACTGAAGCTTTCTTT
TRBJ1-6	many	TRBD1	TRBV6-2/TRBV6-3	CASSLRTPGTGKFTSPLHF	TGTGCCAGCAGTTTGAGAACCCCCGGGACAGGGAAATTTACGTCACCCCTCCACTTT
TRBJ2-1	many	TRBD2	TRBV18	CASSRLGTSGGLNNEQFF	TGTGCCAGCTCACGTCTGGGGACTAGCGGGGGACTAAACAATGAGCAGTTCTTC
TRBJ2-7	NA	NA	TRBV20-1	CSARDHRVYEQYF	TGCAGTGCTAGAGATCATCGGGTCTACGAGCAGTACTTC
TRBJ2-3	NA	NA	TRBV20-1	CSASSLPGGLSNSDTQYF	TGCAGTGCTAGTTCGCTTCCGGGGGGCCTCTCGAATTCTGATACGCAGTATTTT
TRBJ1-2	many	NA	TRBV20-1	CSAPPGGPKRPNYGYTF	TGCAGTGCTCCGCCCGGAGGGCCGAAGAGACCGAACTATGGCTACACCTTC
TRBJ1-2	many	NA	TRBV20-1	CSARGSGPGQSYGYTF	TGCAGTGCTAGAGGCTCAGGGCCAGGACAAAGCTATGGCTACACCTTC
TRBJ2-5	NA	NA	TRBV7-2	CASSFARDRFYF	TGTGCCAGCAGCTTCGCCCGGGACCGCTTTTACTTC
TRBJ1-2	many	NA	TRBV6-1	CASSRSGSYGYTF	TGTGCCAGCAGTCGGAGCGGGAGCTATGGCTACACCTTC
TRBJ2-7	many	NA	TRBV29-1	CSVAVDYTFEQYF	TGCAGCGTCGCGGTGGACTATACCTTCGAGCAGTACTTC
TRBJ2-1	many	TRBD1	TRBV20-1	CSAPIRDRVNNEQFF	TGCAGTGCTCCAATCCGGGACAGGGTCAACAATGAGCAGTTCTTC
TRBJ1-2	NA	NA	TRBV4-1	CASSWEPTNYGYTF	TGCGCCAGCAGCTGGGAACCTACTAACTATGGCTACACCTTC
TRBJ2-7	many	TRBD1	TRBV11-2	CASSSSGGYEQYF	TGTGCCAGCAGCTCCTCAGGGGGATACGAGCAGTACTTC
TRBJ1-2	many	NA	TRBV7-8	CASTQGGAYPYGYTF	TGTGCCAGCACCCAAGGGGGGGCCTATCCCTATGGCTACACCTTC
TRBJ1-2	many	TRBD1	TRBV10-3	CAISEDRGGNGYTF	TGTGCCATCAGTGAAGACAGGGGAGGGAATGGCTACACCTTC
TRBJ1-1	many	NA	TRBV15	CATSRGKPMNTEAFF	TGTGCCACCAGCAGAGGAAAACCCATGAACACTGAAGCTTTCTTT
TRBJ2-1	NA	TRBD2	TRBV12-3/TRBV12-4	CASSFGLAGGRNEQFF	TGTGCCAGCAGTTTTGGGCTAGCGGGAGGGCGCAATGAGCAGTTCTTC
TRBJ2-1	few	TRBD2	TRBV20-1	CSAREVGTSRNEQFF	TGCAGTGCTAGAGAAGTGGGGACTAGCCGCAATGAGCAGTTCTTC
TRBJ1-5	many	TRBD1	TRBV5-5	CASSLEGGRQPQHF	TGCGCCAGCAGCTTGGAAGGGGGCAGACAGCCCCAGCATTTT
TRBJ2-7	NA	TRBD1	TRBV6-1	CASSDRDRAGEQYF	TGTGCCAGCAGTGACCGGGACAGGGCGGGCGAGCAGTACTTC
TRBJ2-7	many	TRBD2	TRBV28	CASRSSGRVSYEQYF	TGTGCCAGCAGATCTAGCGGGCGGGTCTCCTACGAGCAGTACTTC
TRBJ1-1	NA	NA	TRBV19	CASRRRGGENTEAFF	TGTGCCAGTAGAAGGCGGGGGGGCGAGAACACTGAAGCTTTCTTT
TRBJ1-5	many	NA	TRBV4-2	CASSQATRNQPQHF	TGTGCCAGCAGCCAAGCGACCCGCAATCAGCCCCAGCATTTT
TRBJ2-2	many	TRBD2	TRBV30	CAGRKAGGTGELFF	TGTGCCGGAAGGAAGGCGGGGGGCACCGGGGAGCTGTTTTTT
TRBJ2-3	NA	TRBD2	TRBV9	CASSVAALAGATDTQYF	TGTGCCAGCAGCGTAGCGGCACTAGCGGGGGCCACAGATACGCAGTATTTT
TRBJ2-5	few	TRBD2	TRBV13	CASSLGAGGSETQYF	TGTGCCAGCAGCTTAGGAGCGGGAGGAAGTGAGACCCAGTACTTC
TRBJ2-2	many	NA	TRBV27	CASCPMPGTGELFF	TGTGCCAGCTGCCCGATGCCGGGCACCGGGGAGCTGTTTTTT
TRBJ2-3	many	NA	TRBV7-8	CASSLGSPADTQYF	TGTGCCAGCAGCTTAGGGTCCCCAGCGGATACGCAGTATTTT
TRBJ2-7	few	NA	TRBV13	CASSRVGVWGSYEQYF	TGTGCCAGCAGCCGCGTTGGAGTTTGGGGTTCCTACGAGCAGTACTTC
TRBJ2-1	few	NA	TRBV7-6	CASSPTGNEQFF	TGTGCCAGCAGCCCAACGGGAAATGAGCAGTTCTTC
TRBJ1-5	many	NA	TRBV20-1	CSARLPAGNQPQHF	TGCAGTGCTAGATTACCAGCAGGCAATCAGCCCCAGCATTTT
TRBJ1-4	few	TRBD1	TRBV4-3	CASSPEPRQGAGEKLFF	TGCGCCAGCAGCCCAGAACCCCGACAGGGGGCGGGTGAAAAACTGTTTTTT
TRBJ2-2	many	NA	TRBV12-3/TRBV12-4	CASSLSLGGTGELFF	TGTGCCAGCAGTTTAAGTCTGGGGGGAACAGGGGAGCTGTTTTTT
TRBJ2-3	many	NA	TRBV20-1	CSARGRGVTDTQYF	TGCAGTGCTAGAGGCCGCGGGGTCACAGATACGCAGTATTTT
TRBJ2-7	few	NA	TRBV5-1	CASTRAGFGEQYF	TGCGCCAGCACCCGGGCGGGGTTTGGCGAGCAGTACTTC
TRBJ2-6	NA	NA	TRBV4-2	CASSQPHRGTGANVLIF	TGTGCCAGCAGCCAGCCCCACCGGGGGACTGGGGCCAACGTCCTGATTTTC
TRBJ1-4	few	NA	TRBV4-1	CASSQEAGMSGEKLFF	TGCGCCAGCAGCCAAGAGGCTGGGATGAGCGGTGAAAAACTGTTTTTT
TRBJ2-1	few	TRBD1	TRBV19	CASSTGTAKNYNEQFF	TGTGCCAGTAGCACCGGGACAGCGAAAAACTACAATGAGCAGTTCTTC
TRBJ2-2	many	NA	TRBV6-1	CASSRVPTGELFF	TGTGCCAGCAGTCGTGTACCCACCGGGGAGCTGTTTTTT
TRBJ2-7	few	TRBD2	TRBV4-3	CASSQKLAGGRVQYF	TGCGCCAGCAGCCAAAAACTAGCGGGAGGACGGGTGCAGTACTTC
TRBJ2-3	few	NA	TRBV5-4	CASTPDGTDTQYF	TGTGCCAGCACCCCGGACGGGACAGATACGCAGTATTTT
TRBJ1-6	many	TRBD1	TRBV18	CASSVSGTVGSPLHF	TGTGCCAGCTCAGTGTCCGGGACAGTTGGTTCACCCCTCCACTTT
TRBJ2-7	many	NA	TRBV12-5	CASGPGTSERFLYEQYF	TGTGCTAGTGGTCCAGGGACTTCCGAAAGGTTCCTCTACGAGCAGTACTTC
TRBJ1-6	once	NA	TRBV6-1	CASSRKGDNPPLHF	TGTGCCAGCTCCCGGAAGGGCGATAATCCACCCCTCCACTTT
TRBJ2-7	NA	TRBD2	TRBV20-1	CSALRLAGTYEQYF	TGCAGTGCCCTAAGACTAGCGGGAACCTACGAGCAGTACTTC
TRBJ2-5	few	TRBD2	TRBV4-1	CASSRQLTSGRSGETQYF	TGCGCCAGCAGCCGCCAACTGACTAGCGGGAGGTCGGGAGAGACCCAGTACTTC